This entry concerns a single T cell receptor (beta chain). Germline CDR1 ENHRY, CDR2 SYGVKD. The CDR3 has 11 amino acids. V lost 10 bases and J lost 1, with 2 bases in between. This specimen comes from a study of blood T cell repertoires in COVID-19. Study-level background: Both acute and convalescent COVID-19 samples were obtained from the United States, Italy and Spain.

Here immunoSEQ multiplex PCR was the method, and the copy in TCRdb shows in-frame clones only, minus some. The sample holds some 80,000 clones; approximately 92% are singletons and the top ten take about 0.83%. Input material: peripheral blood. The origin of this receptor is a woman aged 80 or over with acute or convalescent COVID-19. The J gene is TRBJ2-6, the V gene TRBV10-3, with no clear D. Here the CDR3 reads CATSGANVLTF. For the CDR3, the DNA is TGTGCCACGTCTGGGGCCAACGTCCTGACTTTC.